This T cell receptor (beta chain) is from a study of cytomegalovirus exposure and HLA in healthy donors (dated by TCRdb to the late 2010s). General notes on the study: In an earlier analysis of approximately 500 of the donors, 250 to 350 Gb of sequence data and just under 120 million unique TCR beta sequences from roughly 190 million T cells were reported. Among approximately 370 genotyped donors of the cohort, an average of around 240,000 unique TCR beta nucleotide sequences was sequenced per donor, of which about 20% were non-productive. To decide whether each TCR beta V gene segment behaved as functional or pseudogenic, an earlier analysis of over 500 of the donors relied on high-throughput TCR beta sequencing. To predict cytomegalovirus infection status, the study combined high-throughput TCR immunosequencing, statistical association of individual TCRs with disease status, and machine learning. Class I and class II HLA loci were covered by the typing at four-digit resolution. Of the roughly 430 genotyped donors, approximately 83% fell in the genetic ancestry cluster associated with self-reported Caucasian donors. Donor age, sex, ethnicity and CMV serostatus were collected together with the repertoire data. In the later analysis, no new phenotypic data were used to find candidate immune exposures; instead, reliance was placed on TCR beta sequences and their occurrence across donors. The study used immunosequencing to profile the T cell repertoires of approximately 690 subjects and linked those repertoires to cytomegalovirus serostatus. To study patterns of TCR occurrence, a later analysis re-analyzed previously published TCR beta repertoires from around 670 donors and added high-resolution HLA genotyping. The study aimed to test whether cataloging public T cell receptors could reveal signatures of past pathogen exposure. Typing coverage differed by locus: A, B, C, DRB1 and DQB1 were typed in about 620-640 donors, DQA1 in about 500, DPA1 in around 610, and DPB1 in just under 480. A later genetic analysis used genome-wide SNP genotypes for about 65% of the roughly 700 donors, treating that subset as a discovery cohort. Roughly 320 gigabases of sequencing data and 75 million to 85 million unique TCR sequences made up an early release that covered approximately 620 HLA-typed donors. Every discovery cohort repertoire had been produced on one sequencing platform. A separate validation cohort of roughly 130 different subjects was used in addition to the 666-subject first cohort. Four or five DR-DQ haplotypes were handled as single units for association and clustering because linkage in the cohort was strong. The full study reports these points: A further reported finding was that TCR beta sequences accurately predicted the HLA-A and HLA-B alleles for most subjects in the first cohort. The cohort was sequenced for TCR beta chains only, and without alpha or paired-chain data the features that could be detected were limited. At a false discovery rate of 0.05, a later analysis linked 16,951 TCR beta sequences to specific HLA alleles. Some IMGT-functional V segments, including TRBV6-2 and TRBV6-3, could not be told apart with the 87-base-pair reads, so those segments were excluded. For the cohort, immune exposure information was limited to CMV serostatus. A few of the identified cytomegalovirus-associated TCR beta chains were confirmed in vitro to be specific for cytomegalovirus antigens. Cytomegalovirus status was reported to be diagnosed by the classifier with high specificity and sensitivity in both the original and validation cohorts. The study listed 150 to 200 TCR beta chains as associated with cytomegalovirus. Because counts were too low, seventeen rarely observed V segments, including chromosome 9 orphons, were left out of the earlier analysis of over 550 of the donors. Correlated functional status among segregating V segments might be attributable to linkage disequilibrium, but an unknown experimental factor could not be ruled out. Across donors, most TCR sequences were observed very rarely, whereas some public TCRs were present in many individuals. When HLA alleles, especially DR and DQ, strongly co-occurred, attributing TCR associations to individual alleles was difficult. In a later genetic analysis, fewer N-insertions in productive TCRs were reported among donors in an Asian-associated ancestry cluster than the roughly 700-donor mean. Most CMV-associated TCR beta chains appeared to be HLA-restricted in a later analysis, and the HLA associations seemed to be driven largely by CMV exposure. According to a later analysis, TCR association rates differed among HLA loci, with DRB1 alleles showing the most associated TCRs and HLA-C alleles showing the fewest. In a later genetic analysis, a missense DCLRE1C variant was associated with V-gene and J-gene trimming of TCR beta chains, and the association was replicated in an independent cohort. It was suggested by the authors that the approach could potentially be generalized to other disease states and immunological phenotypes. According to a later analysis, parvovirus B19, influenza, CMV and Epstein-Barr virus appeared linked to several top co-occurrence clusters. Presence/absence analyses assumed roughly uniform sequencing depth across donors, an assumption that may not hold. In a later analysis, HLA-associated TCR beta chains were found to be more clonally expanded and to have lower generation probabilities than equally common non-associated chains. Because HLA typing was unavailable for some donors at each locus, only the typed subset was used in association tests. In an earlier analysis of a few hundred of the donors, most TCR beta V segments were observed in productive rearrangements about 87% or about 30% of the time, broadly matching IMGT annotations. A cluster of highly shared sequence variants was judged likely to represent a technical artifact of the sequencing pipeline.

Concerning this clone itself: It lacks a known antigen. No base quality values were provided; no much bigger clone lies one nucleotide off.

The germline V end is reduced by 2 bases and the J end by 5 bases; junction bases left unmatched: 8. Spanning cysteine to phenylalanine, the CDR3 consists of 15 amino acids. Only the CDR3 region is kept as DNA, spanning 45 bases read in frame from base 1. The germline V gene specifies LGHNA as CDR1 and YNFKEQ as CDR2. The method was the immunoSEQ multiplex PCR assay. The multiplex PCR relied on a mix of 60 forward primers for TCR Vbeta segments and 13 reverse primers for TCR Jbeta segments. A multiplex PCR assay on genomic DNA amplified the CDR3 region of rearranged TCR beta genes. The Illumina HiSeq System was used to sequence the amplified TCR beta libraries as 87-base-pair reads. The paper's processing steps were these. In a later analysis, approximately 74 million unique TCR beta chains were counted across the 666 repertoires, and roughly 11 million of these chains were shared by at least two donors. To remove PCR and sequencing errors, raw reads were error-corrected and collapsed into unique sequences using a nearest-neighbor algorithm that merged closely related sequences. To assign V, D and J gene segments, CDR3 sequences were aligned to IMGT reference sequences. Each retained sequence needed at least a six-nucleotide match to both a V gene segment and a J gene segment. Rearrangements were called productive when the CDR3 lacked stop codons and stayed in frame with V and J; all others were non-productive. CDR3 was defined by IMGT convention, running from the second conserved V-encoded cysteine to the conserved J-encoded phenylalanine. Sequences without an unambiguous match to a single V gene segment were excluded from the earlier analysis of several hundred of the donors. An earlier analysis of 587 of the donors classified V segments as functional when productive rearrangements were above 56.7% and as segregating when the standard deviation between donors was above 5%. A statistical classification framework was developed to diagnose cytomegalovirus status using the catalog of TCR beta chain sequences. In a later analysis, TCR nucleotide sequences were compared against IMGT/GENE-DB human TR gene sequences so that V and J genes could be assigned. Using the TCRdist pipeline, a later analysis assigned CDR3 sequences along with most-parsimonious VDJ recombination scenarios. In a later analysis, each TCR beta chain was defined by its CDR3 amino acid sequence together with its V-gene family, and reads lacking a unique V-gene family were excluded. A later analysis removed several hundred highly shared, low-generation-probability nucleotide sequences to deal with suspected cross-contamination and a sequencing artifact. In a later analysis, a clonal expansion index was calculated for each public chain from normalized within-repertoire ranks of inferred template counts. In a later analysis, generation probabilities were computed using a VDJ recombination model fitted to out-of-frame rearrangements, and the results were checked against IGoR. A later analysis scored TCR-TCR, TCR-HLA and TCR-CMV co-occurrence with hypergeometric tests, applying a repertoire-size bias correction to TCR pairs. False discovery rates were estimated in a later analysis by permuting HLA or CMV assignments 20 times. In a later analysis, co-occurring TCRs were grouped with DBSCAN, and TCRdist sequence similarity was added when clustering was performed within HLA-allele-positive subsets. For co-occurrence clustering, repertoires with fewer than 30,000 or more than 120,000 public chains were excluded, along with four or five repertoires with anomalous nucleotide sharing. The table was pulled from immuneACCESS by TCRdb, which kept in-frame rearrangements only. Such tables lose some clones; where checked, under half of the loss comes from unresolved V genes, and the rest has no known cause. V, J and clone size are taken as reported in that table, and D and trimming were inferred from the DNA itself. The sample yields more than 150,000 clones; roughly 75% were counted once. The top ten constitute about 7.7% of the sample.

In total, approximately 690 healthy bone marrow donors made up the cohort. Cohort members were all nominally healthy when sampled, although unrecorded immune exposures were likely present. The donor was CMV seropositive and was included in the group of approximately 310 seropositive cohort members. A peripheral blood sample was provided by each donor, and peripheral blood mononuclear cells were used for TCR beta sequencing. The Qiagen DNeasy Blood Extraction Kit was used to extract genomic DNA from the blood cell samples. The sample comprised PBMCs. This TCR was recovered from a woman aged 40 to 50 in good health and CMV-seropositive. The chain is assembled from TRBV4-2 and TRBJ2-7, and TRBD2 matches 8 of the central bases. DNA sequence: TGTGCCAGCAGCCAAAACAGACTAGCGAGCGACGAGCAGTACTTC. This is translated as CASSQNRLASDEQYF.